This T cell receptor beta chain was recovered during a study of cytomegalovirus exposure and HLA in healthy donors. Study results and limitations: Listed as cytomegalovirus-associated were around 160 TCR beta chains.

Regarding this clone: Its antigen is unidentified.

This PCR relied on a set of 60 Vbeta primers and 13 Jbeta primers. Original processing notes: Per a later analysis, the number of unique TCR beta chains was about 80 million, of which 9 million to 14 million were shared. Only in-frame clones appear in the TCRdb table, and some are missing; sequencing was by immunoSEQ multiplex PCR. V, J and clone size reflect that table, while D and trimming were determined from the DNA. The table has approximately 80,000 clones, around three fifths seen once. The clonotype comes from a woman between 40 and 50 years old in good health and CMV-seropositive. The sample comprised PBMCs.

The chain's CDR3 is CASSFKTQGYTF. CDR3 in DNA: TGTGCCAGCAGTTTCAAGACTCAGGGCTACACCTTC. The rearrangement links TRBV28 to TRBJ1-2; D gene unclear. V lost 3 bases to trimming and J lost 8 bases, with 10 bases between them. The CDR3 runs 12 residues. Germline V gene lookup returns CDR1 MDHEN and CDR2 SYDVKM.